A single sample gave rise to the 22 T cell receptor beta chains below, sequenced in a study of blood T cells in healthy people across ages. It was with a sample-barcoded 5' primer and a J-beta primer mix that a second PCR of about 7 to 12 cycles was run. TCRdb reanalysed the 5' RACE reads using MiXCR and keeps one entry per CDR3 protein. Counted here are approximately 690,000 distinct CDR3 sequences, 45% to 65% occurring once; the ten biggest clones make up around 37%. The sequenced sample was blood. The receptors were sampled from a man aged 55 to 70 in good health.

The chain employs TRBV4-2 and TRBJ2-3; D remains unclear. The CDR3 covers 13 residues. CDR1 is LGHNA and CDR2 is YNFKEQ in the germline V gene. The germline V and J ends were trimmed by 1 base and 5 bases, with 7 bases remaining between them. In DNA form, the CDR3 reads TGTGCCAGCAGCCAAGGGTTGGGAGATACGCAGTATTTT. As protein: CASSQGLGDTQYF.

V is TRBV10-3 and J is TRBJ2-5, with TRBD2 matching over 14 bases. CDR1 and CDR2 (germline): ENHRY, SYGVKD. After removal of 8 bases from V and 3 bases from J, the junction contained 5 bases not matched to a gene. This CDR3 has 15 amino acids. CDR3 bases: TGTGCCATCGCCGGACTAGCGGGGGGTAAAGAGACCCAGTACTTC. Protein sequence: CAIAGLAGGKETQYF.

This chain uses TRBV5-5 with TRBJ1-4; the D is unclear. This CDR3 has 15 residues. Germline V lookup: CDR1 SGHKS, CDR2 YYEKEE (reference sequence). Trimming took off 0 bases at V and 8 bases at J, with 14 bases between the two ends. CDR3 in amino acids: CASSLEVPSREKLFF. The CDR3 DNA sequence: TGTGCCAGCAGCTTGGAGGTCCCGTCGCGGGAAAAACTGTTTTTT.

The chain joins TRBV5-1 to TRBJ1-2; possibly TRBD1 for D (6 bases). This CDR3 has 12 amino acids. Germline CDR1 is SGHRS and CDR2 is YFSETQ. The germline V and J ends were trimmed by 3 bases and 12 bases, with 15 bases remaining between them. The CDR3 DNA follows: TGCGCCAGCAGCTCTCGGGACGGGGGGCACACCTTC. The encoded protein is CASSSRDGGHTF.

The chain joins TRBV3-1 to TRBJ2-5; maybe TRBD1 (6 bases). Germline values: CDR1 LGHDT, CDR2 YNNKEL (reference sequence). V lost 1 base to trimming and J lost 5 bases, with 14 bases between them. There are 15 residues in the CDR3. The CDR3 nucleotides read TGTGCCAGCAGCCAAGTAAGGGCAGGGGCGGAGACCCAGTACTTC. Translating gives CASSQVRAGAETQYF.

The chain combines TRBV2 with TRBJ2-6; 7 nucleotides agree with TRBD1. This CDR3 contains 14 residues. CDR1 and CDR2 from the germline V gene are SNHLY and FYNNEI. V lost 8 bases and J lost 4; bases outside the gene matches: 5. This chain's CDR3 is CASLQGIGANVLTF. The DNA of the CDR3 is TGTGCCAGCCTACAGGGGATCGGGGCCAACGTCCTGACTTTC.

The genes are TRBV9 and TRBJ2-1; D remains unclear. Germline V gene lookup returns CDR1 SGDLS and CDR2 YYNGEE. This CDR3 is built from 14 residues. Trimming removed 2 bases from V and 5 bases from J, with 11 bases in between. The CDR3 DNA follows: TGTGCCAGCAGCGTCGGTAGGTCCCACAATGAGCAGTTCTTC. Protein: CASSVGRSHNEQFF.

This clonotype was observed a handful of times. The chain uses TRBV12-3 or TRBV12-4 and TRBJ2-5, with 13 bases aligning to TRBD2. V trimming: 5 bases; J trimming: 1 base; junction bases outside the gene matches: 4. This CDR3 region has 16 residues. CDR3 protein: CASSGGTSGAQETQYF. CDR3 bases: TGTGCCAGCAGTGGGGGGACTAGCGGGGCCCAAGAGACCCAGTACTTC.

The chain links TRBV4-1 to TRBJ1-4; 7 positions match TRBD1. Germline CDR1 is MGHRA and CDR2 is YSYEKL. This CDR3 region has 16 residues. V was pared by 1 base and J by 5 bases, with 7 bases of the junction left unmatched. CDR3 sequence (DNA): TGCGCCAGCAGCCAAGGGGACAGCAAGTGGAATGAAAAACTGTTTTTT. It codes for CASSQGDSKWNEKLFF.

The chain recombines TRBV5-1 with TRBJ2-7; 8 bases align to TRBD1. Germline-derived CDR1 and CDR2 are SGHRS and YFSETQ. The length of the CDR3 is 16 residues. V lost 0 bases and J lost 0; bases outside the gene matches: 5. CDR3 nucleotides: TGCGCCAGCAGCTTGGATACGACAGGGGCCTCCTACGAGCAGTACTTC. Its protein product is CASSLDTTGASYEQYF.

The genes are TRBV9 and TRBJ2-1; a weak D match, TRBD2 (6 bases). The germline V and J ends were trimmed by 4 bases and 0 bases, with 14 bases remaining between them. Germline V gene data show CDR1 as SGDLS and CDR2 as YYNGEE. This CDR3 comprises 16 residues. This CDR3 is CASSLTGGISYNEQFF. For the CDR3, the DNA is TGTGCCAGCAGCCTCACTGGGGGGATCTCCTACAATGAGCAGTTCTTC.

V is TRBV20-1 and J is TRBJ2-7; 8 nucleotides line up with TRBD1. J gave up 2 bases and V 5 bases, and 5 bases lay outside the gene matches. CDR3 length equals 13 residues. Germline V gives CDR1 DFQATT, CDR2 SNEGSKA (reference sequence). CDR3 nucleotides: TGCAGTGCTCCGGGACAGGCACCCTACGAGCAGTACTTC. It encodes CSAPGQAPYEQYF.

The chain recombines TRBV3-1 with TRBJ1-2; D might be TRBD1 (6 bases). The germline V gene has CDR1 LGHDT and CDR2 YNNKEL (reference sequence). Trimming cost V 4 bases and J 2 bases, with 20 bases left between them. The CDR3 runs 17 residues. As DNA, the CDR3 is TGTGCCAGCAGCCCCCGAGGGGCGGGGGCGATCAACTATGGCTACACCTTC. This encodes CASSPRGAGAINYGYTF.

The V call is TRBV29-1, the J call TRBJ1-4; TRBD1 aligns across 7 bases. CDR1 SQVTM and CDR2 ANQGSEA come from the germline V gene. The V gene end was trimmed by 7 bases and the J gene end by 7 bases; junction bases not matched to a gene: 9. The CDR3 has 13 residues. The CDR3 bases are TGCAGCGCCCTAGGGGGCGGGAGTGAAAAACTGTTTTTT. Translated: CSALGGGSEKLFF.

The chain uses TRBV20-1 and TRBJ1-1; no reliable D call. The germline gives CDR1 DFQATT, CDR2 SNEGSKA (reference sequence). V was clipped by 6 bases and J by 5 bases, with 13 bases between them. The CDR3 length is 12 residues. The CDR3 is CSARKGLTEAFF. As DNA, the CDR3 is TGCAGTGCCCGGAAGGGTTTGACTGAAGCTTTCTTT.

The table lists this clonotype with a few counts. The chain is built from TRBV7-8 and TRBJ2-1, with TRBD2 matching over 10 bases. V shed 4 bases, J shed 9 bases, and the junction held 9 bases outside the gene matches. The germline gives CDR1 SGHVS, CDR2 FQNEAQ. This CDR3 spans 15 amino acids. This CDR3 is CASSSQRGGRGEQFF. The CDR3 DNA is TGTGCCAGCAGCTCCCAGCGGGGGGGCCGGGGTGAGCAGTTCTTC.

This clonotype was detected once. This rearrangement joins TRBV5-1 to TRBJ1-1, with 12 bases fitting TRBD1. The germline CDR1 and CDR2 sequences are SGHRS and YFSETQ. With V trimmed by 5 bases and J by 0 bases, 5 bases remained unmatched. There are 16 residues in the CDR3. The CDR3 loop reads CASSPGQGALNTEAFF. CDR3 bases: TGCGCCAGCAGTCCGGGACAGGGGGCCCTGAACACTGAAGCTTTCTTT.

The chain has TRBV12-3 or TRBV12-4 and TRBJ1-2, with D uncertain. V shed 2 bases and J shed 8 bases, with 6 bases lying between them. The CDR3 loop spans 11 amino acids. Here the CDR3 DNA reads TGTGCCAGCAGTTTATATAGGGGCTACACCTTC. Its protein product is CASSLYRGYTF.

V gene TRBV24-1 combines with J gene TRBJ2-3; a weak D match, TRBD1 (5 bases). The germline V and J ends were trimmed by 7 bases and 6 bases, with 13 bases remaining between them. Germline CDR1 KGHDR, CDR2 SFDVKD. The CDR3 sequence is 13 residues long. The CDR3 sequence is CATSHRLMDTQYF. CDR3 in DNA: TGTGCCACCAGCCACAGGTTGATGGATACGCAGTATTTT.

This chain joins TRBV28 and TRBJ2-5; D is ambiguous. CDR3 length: 14 residues. V was trimmed by 2 bases and J by 3 bases, leaving 10 bases between them. Germline V gene sequence: CDR1 MDHEN, CDR2 SYDVKM. The CDR3 region is CASSLGDHKETQYF. For the CDR3, the DNA is TGTGCCAGCAGTTTAGGCGACCACAAAGAGACCCAGTACTTC. The full variable domain, in which reference TRBV28 and TRBJ2-5 provide the parts outside the CDR3, is DVKVTQSSRYLVKRTGEKVFLECVQDMDHENMFWYRQDPGLGLRLIYFSYDVKMKEKGDIPEGYSVSREKKERFSLILESASTNQTSMYLCASSLGDHKETQYFGPGTRLLVL.

The chain recombines TRBV12-5 with TRBJ2-1, with D tentatively TRBD1 (7 bases). Germline V gives CDR1 LGHNT, CDR2 FRNRAP. V gave up 3 bases and J gave up 4 bases, with 13 bases separating them. This CDR3 region has 15 residues. This CDR3 is CASGLEAGGYNEQFF. The CDR3, as DNA: TGTGCTAGTGGTTTAGAGGCAGGGGGGTACAATGAGCAGTTCTTC.

This clonotype was counted only a few times. The chain combines TRBV5-1 with TRBJ2-1; TRBD1 agrees at 9 bases. Trimming cost V 4 bases and J 7 bases; bases outside gene matches: 12. Germline CDR1 is SGHRS and CDR2 is YFSETQ. The CDR3 covers 16 residues. The CDR3 nucleotides are TGCGCCAGCAGCCTGGGTACCGGGACAGGGAGTAATGAGCAGTTCTTC. It specifies CASSLGTGTGSNEQFF.